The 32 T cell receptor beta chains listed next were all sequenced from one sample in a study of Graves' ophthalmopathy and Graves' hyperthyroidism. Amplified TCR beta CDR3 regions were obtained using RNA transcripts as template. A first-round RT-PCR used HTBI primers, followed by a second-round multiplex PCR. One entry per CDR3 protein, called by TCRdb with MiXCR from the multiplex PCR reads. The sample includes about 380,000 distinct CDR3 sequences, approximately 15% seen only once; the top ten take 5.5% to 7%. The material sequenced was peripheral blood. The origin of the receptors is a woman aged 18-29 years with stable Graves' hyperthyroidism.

The CDR3: CASSIPPSPLHF. The CDR3 nucleotides are TGTGCCAGTAGTATTCCCCCCTCACCCCTCCACTTT. The chain combines TRBV19 with TRBJ1-6; D unresolved. In germline, CDR1 is LNHDA, CDR2 SQIVND (reference sequence). V was cut by 3 bases and J by 10 bases, with 7 bases left in between. CDR3 length equals 12 residues.

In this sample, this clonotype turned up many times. The CDR3 DNA follows: TGTGCCACCAGCGCTCAGCCGGGACAGAAGAACACCGGGGAGCTGTTTTTT. It encodes CATSAQPGQKNTGELFF. This rearrangement joins TRBV24-1 to TRBJ2-2, with 7 nucleotides matching TRBD1. This CDR3 spans 17 amino acids. Germline CDR1 and CDR2: KGHDR and SFDVKD. V lost 7 bases and J lost 1; bases outside the gene matches: 11.

The DNA of the CDR3 is TGTGCCAGCAGCTTATTCCGGGACCGATCCTACGAGCAGTACTTC. Translated: CASSLFRDRSYEQYF. The V call is TRBV7-8, the J call TRBJ2-7; possibly TRBD1 or TRBD2 for D (5 bases each). The V end lost 2 bases, the J end lost 1 base, and 12 bases lay between the germline ends. The germline V gene has CDR1 SGHVS and CDR2 FQNEAQ. CDR3 length equals 15 residues.

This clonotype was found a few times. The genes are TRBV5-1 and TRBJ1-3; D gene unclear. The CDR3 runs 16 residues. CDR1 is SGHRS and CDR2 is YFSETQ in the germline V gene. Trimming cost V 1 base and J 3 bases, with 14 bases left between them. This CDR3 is CASSLSGNDFGNTIYF. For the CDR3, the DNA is TGCGCCAGCAGCTTGTCGGGTAACGACTTTGGAAACACCATATATTTT.

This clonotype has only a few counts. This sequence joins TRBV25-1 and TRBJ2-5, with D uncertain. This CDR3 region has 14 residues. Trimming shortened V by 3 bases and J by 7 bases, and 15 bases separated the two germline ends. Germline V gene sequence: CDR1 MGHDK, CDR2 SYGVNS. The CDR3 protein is CASSDAGGVGTQYF. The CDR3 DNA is TGTGCCAGCAGTGATGCCGGCGGCGTCGGGACCCAGTACTTC. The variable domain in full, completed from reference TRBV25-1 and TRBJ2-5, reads EADIYQTPRYLVIGTGKKITLECSQTMGHDKMYWYQQDPGMELHLIHYSYGVNSTEKGDLSSESTVSRIRTEHFPLTLESARPSHTSQYLCASSDAGGVGTQYFGPGTRLLVL.

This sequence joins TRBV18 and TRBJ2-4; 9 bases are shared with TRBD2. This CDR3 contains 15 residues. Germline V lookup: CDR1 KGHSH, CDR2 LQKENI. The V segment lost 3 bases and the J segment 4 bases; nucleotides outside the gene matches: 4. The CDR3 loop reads CASSPPTSGKNIQYF. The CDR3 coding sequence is TGTGCCAGCTCACCCCCGACTAGCGGTAAAAACATTCAGTACTTC.

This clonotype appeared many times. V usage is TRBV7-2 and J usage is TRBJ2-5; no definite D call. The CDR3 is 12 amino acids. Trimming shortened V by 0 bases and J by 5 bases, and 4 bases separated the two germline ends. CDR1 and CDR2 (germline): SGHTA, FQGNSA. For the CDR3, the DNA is TGTGCCAGCAGCTTAGCACGGGAGACCCAGTACTTC. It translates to CASSLARETQYF.

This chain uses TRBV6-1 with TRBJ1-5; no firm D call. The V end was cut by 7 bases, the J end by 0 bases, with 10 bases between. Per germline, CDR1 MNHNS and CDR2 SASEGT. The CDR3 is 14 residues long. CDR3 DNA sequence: TGTGCCAGCAACGCGGAGTATAGCAATCAGCCCCAGCATTTT. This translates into CASNAEYSNQPQHF.

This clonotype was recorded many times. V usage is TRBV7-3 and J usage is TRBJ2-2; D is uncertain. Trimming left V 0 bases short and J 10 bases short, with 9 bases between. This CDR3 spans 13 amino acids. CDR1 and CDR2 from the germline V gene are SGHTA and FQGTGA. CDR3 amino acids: CASSLTLDAELFF. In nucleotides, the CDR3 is TGTGCCAGCAGCTTAACTCTGGACGCGGAGCTGTTTTTT.

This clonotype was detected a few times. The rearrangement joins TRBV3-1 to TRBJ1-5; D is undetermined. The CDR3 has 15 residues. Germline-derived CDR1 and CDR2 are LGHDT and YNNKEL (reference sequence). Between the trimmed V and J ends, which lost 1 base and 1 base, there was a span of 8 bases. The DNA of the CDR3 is TGTGCCAGCAGCCAAGGGGAAGCCAGCAATCAGCCCCAGCATTTT. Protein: CASSQGEASNQPQHF.

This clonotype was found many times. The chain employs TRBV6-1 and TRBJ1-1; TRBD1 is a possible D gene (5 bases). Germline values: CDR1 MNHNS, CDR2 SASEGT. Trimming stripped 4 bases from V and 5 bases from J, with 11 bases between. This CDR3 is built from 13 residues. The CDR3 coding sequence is TGTGCCAGCAGTGTCTGGGGGATGACTGAAGCTTTCTTT. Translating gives CASSVWGMTEAFF.

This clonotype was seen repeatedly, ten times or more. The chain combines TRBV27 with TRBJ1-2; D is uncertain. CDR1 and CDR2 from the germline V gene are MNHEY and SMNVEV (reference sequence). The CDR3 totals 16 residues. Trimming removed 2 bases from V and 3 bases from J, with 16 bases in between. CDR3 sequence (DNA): TGTGCCAGCAGTTTAGCGGGTTACCGGAGATACTATGGCTACACCTTC. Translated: CASSLAGYRRYYGYTF.

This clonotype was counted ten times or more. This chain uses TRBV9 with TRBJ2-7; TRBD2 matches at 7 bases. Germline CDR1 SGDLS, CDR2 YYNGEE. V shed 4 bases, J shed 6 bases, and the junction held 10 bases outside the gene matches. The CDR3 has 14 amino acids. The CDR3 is CASSQEEGRVEQYF. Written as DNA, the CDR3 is TGTGCCAGCAGCCAAGAGGAGGGGAGGGTCGAGCAGTACTTC. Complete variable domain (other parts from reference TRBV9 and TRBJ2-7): DSGVTQTPKHLITATGQRVTLRCSPRSGDLSVYWYQQSLDQGLQFLIQYYNGEERAKGNILERFSAQQFPDLHSELNLSSLELGDSALYFCASSQEEGRVEQYFGPGTRLTVT.

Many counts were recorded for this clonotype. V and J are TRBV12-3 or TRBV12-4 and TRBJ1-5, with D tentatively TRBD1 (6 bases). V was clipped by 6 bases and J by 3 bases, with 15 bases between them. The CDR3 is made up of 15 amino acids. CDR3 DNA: TGTGCCAGCAGAAGGGGGGGGGTGAACAATCAGCCCCAGCATTTT. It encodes CASRRGGVNNQPQHF.

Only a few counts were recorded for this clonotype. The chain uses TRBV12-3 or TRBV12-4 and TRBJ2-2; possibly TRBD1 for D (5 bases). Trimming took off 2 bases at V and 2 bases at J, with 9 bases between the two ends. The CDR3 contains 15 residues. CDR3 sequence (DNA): TGTGCCAGCAGTTTAAGGGGTTTAAACACCGGGGAGCTGTTTTTT. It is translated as CASSLRGLNTGELFF.

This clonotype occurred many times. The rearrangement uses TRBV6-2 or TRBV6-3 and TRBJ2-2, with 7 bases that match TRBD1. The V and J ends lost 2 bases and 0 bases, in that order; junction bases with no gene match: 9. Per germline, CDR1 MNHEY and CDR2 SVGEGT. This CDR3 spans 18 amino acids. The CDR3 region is CASSYRDRSEPNTGELFF. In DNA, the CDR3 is TGTGCCAGCAGTTACCGGGACAGATCCGAACCGAACACCGGGGAGCTGTTTTTT.

CDR3 loop: CASSPSARGYSYEQYF. CDR3 bases: TGTGCCAGCAGCCCCTCGGCGCGGGGGTACTCCTACGAGCAGTACTTC. The chain links TRBV11-2 to TRBJ2-7; 7 bases are a match to TRBD2. J lost 0 bases, V lost 5 bases, and 10 bases had no gene match. This CDR3 is built from 16 residues. The germline gives CDR1 SGHAT, CDR2 FQNNGV.

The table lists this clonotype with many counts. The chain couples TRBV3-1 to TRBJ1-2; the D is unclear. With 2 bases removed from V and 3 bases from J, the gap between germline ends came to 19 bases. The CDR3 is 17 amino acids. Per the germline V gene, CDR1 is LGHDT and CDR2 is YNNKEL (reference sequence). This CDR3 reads CASSQSPLLDGDYGYTF. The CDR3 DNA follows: TGTGCCAGCAGCCAATCCCCTCTACTTGATGGGGACTATGGCTACACCTTC.

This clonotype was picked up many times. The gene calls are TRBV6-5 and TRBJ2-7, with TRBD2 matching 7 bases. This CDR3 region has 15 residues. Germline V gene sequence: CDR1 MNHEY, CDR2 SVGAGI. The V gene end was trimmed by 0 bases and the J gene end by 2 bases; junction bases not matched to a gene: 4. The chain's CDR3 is CASSYSSGGAYEQYF. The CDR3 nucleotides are TGTGCCAGCAGTTACTCATCTGGGGGGGCCTACGAGCAGTACTTC.

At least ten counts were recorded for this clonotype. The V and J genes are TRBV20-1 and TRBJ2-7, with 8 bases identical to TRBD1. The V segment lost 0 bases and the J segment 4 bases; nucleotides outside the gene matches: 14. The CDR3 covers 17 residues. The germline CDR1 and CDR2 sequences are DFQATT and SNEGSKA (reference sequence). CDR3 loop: CSARDKAGTQGAYEQYF. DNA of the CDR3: TGCAGTGCTAGAGATAAGGCGGGGACTCAGGGGGCTTACGAGCAGTACTTC.

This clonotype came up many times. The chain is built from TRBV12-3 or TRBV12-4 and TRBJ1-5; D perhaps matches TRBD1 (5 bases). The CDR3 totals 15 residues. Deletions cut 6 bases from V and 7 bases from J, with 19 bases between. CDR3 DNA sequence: TGTGCCAGCAGACCGACAGCGGGGGGAGAGCAGCCCCAGCATTTT. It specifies CASRPTAGGEQPQHF.

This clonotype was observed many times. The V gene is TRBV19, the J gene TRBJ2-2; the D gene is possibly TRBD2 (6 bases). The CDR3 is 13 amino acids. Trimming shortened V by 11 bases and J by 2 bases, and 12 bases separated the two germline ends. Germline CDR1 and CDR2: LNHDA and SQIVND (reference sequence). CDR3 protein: CAGGTSNTGELFF. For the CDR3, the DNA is TGTGCCGGGGGGACTTCTAACACCGGGGAGCTGTTTTTT.

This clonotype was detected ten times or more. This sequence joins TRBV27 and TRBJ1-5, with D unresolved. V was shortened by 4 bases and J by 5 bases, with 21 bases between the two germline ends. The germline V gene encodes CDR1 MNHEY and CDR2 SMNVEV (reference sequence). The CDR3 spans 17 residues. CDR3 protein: CASSSSPGPLMHQPQHF. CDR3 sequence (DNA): TGTGCCAGCAGTTCGTCTCCGGGCCCCCTAATGCATCAGCCCCAGCATTTT.

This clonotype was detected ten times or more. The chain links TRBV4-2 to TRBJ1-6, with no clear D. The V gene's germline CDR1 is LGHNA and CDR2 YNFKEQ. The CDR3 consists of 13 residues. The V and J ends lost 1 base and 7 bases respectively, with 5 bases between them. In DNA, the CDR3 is TGTGCCAGCAGCCAAGGGGAGAATTCACCCCTCCACTTT. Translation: CASSQGENSPLHF.

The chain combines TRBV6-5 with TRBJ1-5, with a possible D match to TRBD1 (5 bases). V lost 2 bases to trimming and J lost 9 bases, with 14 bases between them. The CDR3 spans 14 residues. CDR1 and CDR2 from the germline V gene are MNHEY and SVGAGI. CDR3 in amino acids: CASSYRSGSRPQHF. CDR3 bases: TGTGCCAGCAGTTACAGGTCAGGGTCTCGGCCCCAGCATTTT.

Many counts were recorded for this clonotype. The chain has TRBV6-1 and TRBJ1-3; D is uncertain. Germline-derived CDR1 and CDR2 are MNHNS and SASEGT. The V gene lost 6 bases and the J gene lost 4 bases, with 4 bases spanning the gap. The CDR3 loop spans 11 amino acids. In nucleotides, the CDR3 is TGTGCCAGCAGGGTCGGAAACACCATATATTTT. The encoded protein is CASRVGNTIYF.

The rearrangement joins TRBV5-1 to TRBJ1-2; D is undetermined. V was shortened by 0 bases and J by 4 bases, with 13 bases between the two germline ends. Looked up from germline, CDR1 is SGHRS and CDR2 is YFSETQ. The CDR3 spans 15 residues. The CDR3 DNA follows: TGCGCCAGCAGCTTGGCCTTAGGCAGCGGCTATGGCTACACCTTC. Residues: CASSLALGSGYGYTF.

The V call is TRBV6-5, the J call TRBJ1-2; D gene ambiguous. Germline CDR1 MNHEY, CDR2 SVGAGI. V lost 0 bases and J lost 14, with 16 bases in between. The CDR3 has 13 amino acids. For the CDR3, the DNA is TGTGCCAGCAGTTACTCCCCAGGCCTTGAGTTGACCTTC. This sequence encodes CASSYSPGLELTF.

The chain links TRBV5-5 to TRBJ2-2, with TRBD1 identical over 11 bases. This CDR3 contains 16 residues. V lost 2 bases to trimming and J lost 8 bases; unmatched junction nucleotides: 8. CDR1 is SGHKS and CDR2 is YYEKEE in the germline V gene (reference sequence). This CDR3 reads CASSLRTGGASGELFF. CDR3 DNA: TGTGCCAGCAGCTTACGGACAGGGGGCGCTTCTGGGGAGCTGTTTTTT.

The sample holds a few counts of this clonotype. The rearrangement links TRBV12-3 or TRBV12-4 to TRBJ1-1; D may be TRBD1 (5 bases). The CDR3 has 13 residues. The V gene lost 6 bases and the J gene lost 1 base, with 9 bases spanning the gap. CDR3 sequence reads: CASRGLQNTEAFF. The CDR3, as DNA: TGTGCCAGCAGGGGACTGCAGAACACTGAAGCTTTCTTT.

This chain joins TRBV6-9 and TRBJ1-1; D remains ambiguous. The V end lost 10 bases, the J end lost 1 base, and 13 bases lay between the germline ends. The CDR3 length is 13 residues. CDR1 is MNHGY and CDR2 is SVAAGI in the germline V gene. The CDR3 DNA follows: TGTGCCAATGTGGGTACGCCGAACACTGAAGCTTTCTTT. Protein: CANVGTPNTEAFF.

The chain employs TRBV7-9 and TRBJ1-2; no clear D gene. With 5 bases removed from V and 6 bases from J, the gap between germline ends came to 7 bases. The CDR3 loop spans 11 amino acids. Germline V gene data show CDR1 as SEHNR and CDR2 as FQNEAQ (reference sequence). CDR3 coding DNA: TGTGCCAGCAGCCAAGTGGATGGCTACACCTTC. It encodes CASSQVDGYTF. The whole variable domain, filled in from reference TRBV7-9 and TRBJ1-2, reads DTGVSQNPRHKITKRGQNVTFRCDPISEHNRLYWYRQTLGQGPEFLTYFQNEAQLEKSRLLSDRFSAERPKGSFSTLEIQRTEQGDSAMYLCASSQVDGYTFGSGTRLTVV.